The rows below give T cell receptor beta chains drawn from one sample of a study of cytomegalovirus exposure and HLA in healthy donors. The protocol was immunoSEQ multiplex PCR, while the TCRdb copy is restricted to in-frame clones and leaves out a portion. The sample has hundreds of thousands of clones, over 80% seen once; the top ten hold approximately 5.7%. The sequencing sample was made of PBMCs. The source is a man aged 35-49 years in good health and CMV-seropositive. The conserved cysteine and the conserved F or W are not part of the CDR3 here.

TRBV6-5	TRBJ2-7	ASSSYRDIYEQY
TRBV7-9	TRBJ2-5	ASSLVQQETQY
TRBV19	TRBJ2-1	ASSQDWFNEQF
TRBV19	TRBJ1-5	ASRRGSNQPQH
TRBV5-6	TRBJ2-7	ASSPWREGISEQY
TRBV7-2	TRBJ1-1	ASSYHRAEAF
TRBV5-1	TRBJ2-1	ASSSTASSYNEQF
TRBV7-3	TRBJ2-3	ASSSVAGGSTDTQY
TRBV4-1	TRBJ2-2	ASSPRHGRGTGELF
TRBV18	TRBJ2-5	ASSPNAAQETQY
TRBV18	TRBJ2-7	ASSPGRDSYEQY
TRBV11-3	TRBJ1-1	ASSLGRGPNTEAF
TRBV6-5	TRBJ1-1	ASSYVDSTEAF
TRBV10-1	TRBJ2-1	ASSVLADNEQF
TRBV5-1	TRBJ2-5	ASSLVLAGGGETQY
TRBV9	TRBJ1-1	ASSPRGGAGMNTEAF
TRBV9	TRBJ2-1	ASSPSGTSGNEQF
TRBV12-5	TRBJ1-1	ASGPGYGREAF
TRBV6-5	TRBJ1-2	ASSPDRGKDGYT
TRBV15	TRBJ2-3	ATMPGRADTQY
TRBV12-2	TRBJ1-2	ASRLESGIYYGYT
TRBV6-6	TRBJ2-3	ASSLGGTQY
TRBV5-4	TRBJ2-2	ASSRGLAGESTGELF